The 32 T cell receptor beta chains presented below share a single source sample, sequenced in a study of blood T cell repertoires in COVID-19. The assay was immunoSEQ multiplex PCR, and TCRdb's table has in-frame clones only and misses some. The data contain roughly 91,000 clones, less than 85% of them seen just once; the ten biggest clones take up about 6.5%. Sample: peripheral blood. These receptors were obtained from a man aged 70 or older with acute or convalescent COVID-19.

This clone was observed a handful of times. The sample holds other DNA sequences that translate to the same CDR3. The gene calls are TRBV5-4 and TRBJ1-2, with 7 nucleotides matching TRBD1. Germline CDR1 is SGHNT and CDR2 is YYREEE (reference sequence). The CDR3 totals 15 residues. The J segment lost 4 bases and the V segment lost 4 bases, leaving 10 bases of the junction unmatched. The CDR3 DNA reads TGTGCCAGCAGCACGGGACAGTCCTTACTCTATGGCTACACCTTC. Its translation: CASSTGQSLLYGYTF. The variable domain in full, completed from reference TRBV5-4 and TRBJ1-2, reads ETGVTQSPTHLIKTRGQQVTLRCSSQSGHNTVSWYQQALGQGPQFIFQYYREEENGRGNFPPRFSGLQFPNYSSELNVNALELDDSALYLCASSTGQSLLYGYTFGSGTRLTVV.

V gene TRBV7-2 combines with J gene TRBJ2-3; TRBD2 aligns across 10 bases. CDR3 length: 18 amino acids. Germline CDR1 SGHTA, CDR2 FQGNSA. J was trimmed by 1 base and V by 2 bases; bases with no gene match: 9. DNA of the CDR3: TGTGCCAGCAGCTTAAGAAGCGGGGGGGCGACGGGCACAGATACGCAGTATTTT. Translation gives CASSLRSGGATGTDTQYF.

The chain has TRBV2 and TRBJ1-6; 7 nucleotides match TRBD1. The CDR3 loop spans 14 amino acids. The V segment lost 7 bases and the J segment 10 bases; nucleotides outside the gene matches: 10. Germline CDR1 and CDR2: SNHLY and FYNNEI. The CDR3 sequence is CASTIDRARSPLHF. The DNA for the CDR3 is TGTGCCAGCACCATCGACAGGGCGAGGTCACCCCTCCACTTT.

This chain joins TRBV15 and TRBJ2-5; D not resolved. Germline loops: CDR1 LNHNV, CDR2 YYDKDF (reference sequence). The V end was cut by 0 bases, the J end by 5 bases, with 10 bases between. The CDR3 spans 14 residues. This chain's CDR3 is CATSRDLSGETQYF. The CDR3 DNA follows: TGTGCCACCAGCAGAGATTTATCCGGGGAGACCCAGTACTTC.

Here the CDR3 DNA reads TGTGCCAGCAGCCGGTGGGACTCGGGCGCTGAAGCTTTCTTT. As protein: CASSRWDSGAEAFF. The genes are TRBV27 and TRBJ1-1; TRBD1 might be the D (5 bases). CDR1 and CDR2 (germline): MNHEY, SMNVEV (reference sequence). V dropped 6 bases and J dropped 6 bases, with 17 bases sitting between them. This CDR3 has 14 residues.

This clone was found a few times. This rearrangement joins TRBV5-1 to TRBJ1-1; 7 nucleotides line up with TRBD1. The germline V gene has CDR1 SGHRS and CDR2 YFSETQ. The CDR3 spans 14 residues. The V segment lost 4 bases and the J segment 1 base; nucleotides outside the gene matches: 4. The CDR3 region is CASSEGGRNTEAFF. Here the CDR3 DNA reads TGCGCCAGCAGCGAAGGGGGCAGGAACACTGAAGCTTTCTTT.

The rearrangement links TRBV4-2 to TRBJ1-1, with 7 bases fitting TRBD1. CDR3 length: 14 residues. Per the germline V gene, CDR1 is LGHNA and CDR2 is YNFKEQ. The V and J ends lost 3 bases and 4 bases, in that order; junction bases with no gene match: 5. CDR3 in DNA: TGTGCCAGCAGCCATGGGGGACAGCCCACTGAAGCTTTCTTT. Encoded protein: CASSHGGQPTEAFF.

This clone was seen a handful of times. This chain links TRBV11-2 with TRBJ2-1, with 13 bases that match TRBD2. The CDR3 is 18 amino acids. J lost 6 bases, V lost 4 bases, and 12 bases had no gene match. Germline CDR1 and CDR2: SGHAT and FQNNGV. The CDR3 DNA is TGTGCCAGCAGCTCAAGGGTTACACTAGCGGGAGGGGTCAATGAGCAGTTCTTC. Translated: CASSSRVTLAGGVNEQFF.

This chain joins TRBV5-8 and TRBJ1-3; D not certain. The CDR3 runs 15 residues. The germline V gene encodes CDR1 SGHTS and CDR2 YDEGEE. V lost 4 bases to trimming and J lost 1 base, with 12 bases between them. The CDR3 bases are TGTGCCAGCAGCCCGGAGGCGGGGTCTGGAAACACCATATATTTT. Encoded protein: CASSPEAGSGNTIYF.

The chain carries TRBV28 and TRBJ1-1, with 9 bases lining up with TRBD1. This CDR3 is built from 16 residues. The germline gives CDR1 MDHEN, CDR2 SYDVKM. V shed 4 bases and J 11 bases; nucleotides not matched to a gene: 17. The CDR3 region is CASSSYGTGTVFGAFF. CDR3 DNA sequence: TGTGCCAGCAGTTCCTACGGGACAGGGACTGTTTTTGGGGCTTTCTTT.

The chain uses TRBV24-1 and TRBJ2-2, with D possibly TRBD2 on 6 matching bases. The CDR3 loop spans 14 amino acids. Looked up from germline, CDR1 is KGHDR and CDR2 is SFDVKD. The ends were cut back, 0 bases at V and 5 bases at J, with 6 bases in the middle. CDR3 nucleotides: TGTGCCACCAGTGATTTGCTAGCGACCGGGGAGCTGTTTTTT. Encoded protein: CATSDLLATGELFF.

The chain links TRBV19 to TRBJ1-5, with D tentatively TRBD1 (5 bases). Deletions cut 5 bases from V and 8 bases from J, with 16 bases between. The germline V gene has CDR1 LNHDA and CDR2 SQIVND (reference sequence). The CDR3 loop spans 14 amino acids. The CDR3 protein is CASSPAGSLEPQHF. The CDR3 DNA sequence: TGTGCCAGTAGTCCCGCAGGGTCTTTGGAGCCCCAGCATTTT.

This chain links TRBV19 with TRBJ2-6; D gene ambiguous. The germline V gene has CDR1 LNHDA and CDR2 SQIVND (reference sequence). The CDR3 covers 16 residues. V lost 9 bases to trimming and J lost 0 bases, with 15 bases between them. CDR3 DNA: TGTGCCAGCCACTCTCGCTTTTCCTCTGGGGCCAACGTCCTGACTTTC. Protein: CASHSRFSSGANVLTF. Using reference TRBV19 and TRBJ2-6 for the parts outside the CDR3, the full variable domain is DGGITQSPKYLFRKEGQNVTLSCEQNLNHDAMYWYRQDPGQGLRLIYYSQIVNDFQKGDIAEGYSVSREKKESFPLTVTSAQKNPTAFYLCASHSRFSSGANVLTFGAGSRLTVL.

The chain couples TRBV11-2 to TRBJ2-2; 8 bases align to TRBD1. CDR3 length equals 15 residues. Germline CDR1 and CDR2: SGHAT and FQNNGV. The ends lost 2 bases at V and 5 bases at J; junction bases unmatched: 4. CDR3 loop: CASSLQGARTGELFF. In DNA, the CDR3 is TGTGCCAGCAGCTTACAGGGGGCAAGGACCGGGGAGCTGTTTTTT.

The CDR3 here is CASSRGQEPYEQYF. The CDR3 DNA reads as TGTGCCAGCAGCCGAGGACAGGAACCCTACGAGCAGTACTTC. The chain has TRBV6-5 and TRBJ2-7; 7 bases align to TRBD1. V gave up 6 bases and J gave up 2 bases; unmatched junction bases: 7. CDR3 length equals 14 residues. CDR1 and CDR2 from the germline V gene are MNHEY and SVGAGI.

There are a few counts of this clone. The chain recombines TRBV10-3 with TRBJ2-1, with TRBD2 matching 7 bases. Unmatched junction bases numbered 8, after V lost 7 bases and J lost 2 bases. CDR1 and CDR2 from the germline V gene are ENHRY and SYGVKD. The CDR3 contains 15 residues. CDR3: CAITSGTTTYNEQFF. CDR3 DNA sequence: TGTGCCATCACCTCCGGGACTACGACCTACAATGAGCAGTTCTTC.

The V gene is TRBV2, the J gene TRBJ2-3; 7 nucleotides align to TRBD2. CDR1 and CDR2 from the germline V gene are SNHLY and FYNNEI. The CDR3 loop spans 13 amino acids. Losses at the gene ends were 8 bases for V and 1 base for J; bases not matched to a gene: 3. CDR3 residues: CASVGGGTDTQYF. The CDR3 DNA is TGTGCCAGCGTGGGGGGGGGCACAGATACGCAGTATTTT. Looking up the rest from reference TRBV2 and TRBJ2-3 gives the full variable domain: EPEVTQTPSHQVTQMGQEVILRCVPISNHLYFYWYRQILGQKVEFLVSFYNNEISEKSEIFDDQFSVERPDGSNFTLKIRSTKLEDSAMYFCASVGGGTDTQYFGPGTRLTVL.

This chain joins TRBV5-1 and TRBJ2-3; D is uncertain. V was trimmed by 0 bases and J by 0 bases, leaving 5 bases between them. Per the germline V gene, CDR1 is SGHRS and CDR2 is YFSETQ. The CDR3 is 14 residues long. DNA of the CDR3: TGCGCCAGCAGCTTGGGGCTTAGCACAGATACGCAGTATTTT. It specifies CASSLGLSTDTQYF.

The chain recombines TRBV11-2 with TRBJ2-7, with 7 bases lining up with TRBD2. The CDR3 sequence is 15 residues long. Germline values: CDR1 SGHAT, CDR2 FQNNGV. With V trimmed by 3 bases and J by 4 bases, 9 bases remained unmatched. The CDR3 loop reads CASSFGAGPLYEQYF. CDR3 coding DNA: TGTGCCAGCAGCTTCGGAGCGGGACCCCTTTACGAGCAGTACTTC.

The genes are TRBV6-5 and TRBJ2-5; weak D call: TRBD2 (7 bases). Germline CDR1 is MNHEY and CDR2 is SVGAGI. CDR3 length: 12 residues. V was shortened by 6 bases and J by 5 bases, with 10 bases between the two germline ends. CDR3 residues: CASRRGGETQYF. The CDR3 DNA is TGTGCCAGCAGGAGGGGGGGGGAGACCCAGTACTTC.

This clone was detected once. The CDR3, as DNA: TGTGCCAGCAGCTTACTTGTTACAGCCGAGCAGTACTTC. This gives the protein CASSLLVTAEQYF. The chain uses TRBV7-8 and TRBJ2-7; D gene unclear. This CDR3 has 13 amino acids. Per the germline V gene, CDR1 is SGHVS and CDR2 is FQNEAQ. Trimming pared 2 bases from V and 6 bases from J, leaving 11 bases between.

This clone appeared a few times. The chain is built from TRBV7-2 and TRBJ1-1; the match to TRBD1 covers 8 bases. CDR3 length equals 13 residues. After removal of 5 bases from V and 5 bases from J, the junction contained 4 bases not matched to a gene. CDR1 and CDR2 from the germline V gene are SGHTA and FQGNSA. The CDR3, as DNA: TGTGCCAGCAGCACTCGACAGGGGACTGAAGCTTTCTTT. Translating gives CASSTRQGTEAFF.

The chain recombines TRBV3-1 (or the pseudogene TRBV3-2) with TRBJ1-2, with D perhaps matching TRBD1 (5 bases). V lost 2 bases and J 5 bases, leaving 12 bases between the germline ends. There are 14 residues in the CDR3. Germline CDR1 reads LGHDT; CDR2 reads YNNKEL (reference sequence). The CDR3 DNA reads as TGTGCCAGCAGCCAAACGGGGGTCTGGTATGGCTACACCTTC. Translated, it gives CASSQTGVWYGYTF.

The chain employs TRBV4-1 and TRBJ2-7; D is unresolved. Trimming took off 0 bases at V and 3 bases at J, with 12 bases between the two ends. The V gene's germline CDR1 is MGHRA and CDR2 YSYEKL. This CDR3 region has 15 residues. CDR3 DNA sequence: TGCGCCAGCAGCCAAGATAGAGGAATACACTACGAGCAGTACGTC. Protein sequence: CASSQDRGIHYEQYV.

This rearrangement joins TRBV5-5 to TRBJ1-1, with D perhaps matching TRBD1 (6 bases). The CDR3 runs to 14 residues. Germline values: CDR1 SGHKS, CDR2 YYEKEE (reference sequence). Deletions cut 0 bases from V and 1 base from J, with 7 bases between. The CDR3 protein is CASSLAGANTEAFF. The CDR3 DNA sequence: TGTGCCAGCAGCTTGGCAGGGGCGAACACTGAAGCTTTCTTT.

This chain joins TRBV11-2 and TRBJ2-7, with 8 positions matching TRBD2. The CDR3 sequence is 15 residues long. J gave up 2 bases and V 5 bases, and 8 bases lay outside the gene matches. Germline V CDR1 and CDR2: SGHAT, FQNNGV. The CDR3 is CASSRLIGRAYEQYF. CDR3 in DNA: TGTGCCAGCAGCCGGCTTATCGGGAGGGCCTACGAGCAGTACTTC. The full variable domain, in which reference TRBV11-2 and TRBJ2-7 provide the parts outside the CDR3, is EAGVAQSPRYKIIEKRQSVAFWCNPISGHATLYWYQQILGQGPKLLIQFQNNGVVDDSQLPKDRFSAERLKGVDSTLKIQPAKLEDSAVYLCASSRLIGRAYEQYFGPGTRLTVT.

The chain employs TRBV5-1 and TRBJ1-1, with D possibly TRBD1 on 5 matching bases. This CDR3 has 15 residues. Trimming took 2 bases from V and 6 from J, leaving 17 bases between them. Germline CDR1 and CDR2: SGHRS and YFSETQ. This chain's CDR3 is CASSLNGGIQAEAFF. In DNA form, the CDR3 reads TGCGCCAGCAGCTTAAATGGGGGGATTCAGGCTGAAGCTTTCTTT.

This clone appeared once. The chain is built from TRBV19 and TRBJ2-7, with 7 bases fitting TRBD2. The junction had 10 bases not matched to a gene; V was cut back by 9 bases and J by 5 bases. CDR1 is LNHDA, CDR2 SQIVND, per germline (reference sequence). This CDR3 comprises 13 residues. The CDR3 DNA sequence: TGTGCCAGCAGAGTAGCGGGCTCTCACGAGCAGTACTTC. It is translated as CASRVAGSHEQYF.

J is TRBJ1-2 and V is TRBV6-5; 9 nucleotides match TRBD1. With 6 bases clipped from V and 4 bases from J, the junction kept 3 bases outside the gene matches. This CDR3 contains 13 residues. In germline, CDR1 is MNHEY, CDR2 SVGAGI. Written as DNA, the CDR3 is TGTGCCAGCAGGGGGACAGGGTCCTATGGCTACACCTTC. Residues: CASRGTGSYGYTF.

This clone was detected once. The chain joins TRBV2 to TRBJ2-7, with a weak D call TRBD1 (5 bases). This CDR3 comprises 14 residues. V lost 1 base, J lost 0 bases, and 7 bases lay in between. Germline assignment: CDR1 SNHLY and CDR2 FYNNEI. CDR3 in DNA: TGTGCCAGCAGTGAAGACAGGAGCTCCTACGAGCAGTACTTC. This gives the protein CASSEDRSSYEQYF.

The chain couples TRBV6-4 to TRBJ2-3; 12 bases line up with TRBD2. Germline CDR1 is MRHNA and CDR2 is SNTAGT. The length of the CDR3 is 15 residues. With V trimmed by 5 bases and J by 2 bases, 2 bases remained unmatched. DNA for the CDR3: TGTGCCAGCAGTCCTAGCGGGAGGGCCACAGATACGCAGTATTTT. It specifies CASSPSGRATDTQYF.

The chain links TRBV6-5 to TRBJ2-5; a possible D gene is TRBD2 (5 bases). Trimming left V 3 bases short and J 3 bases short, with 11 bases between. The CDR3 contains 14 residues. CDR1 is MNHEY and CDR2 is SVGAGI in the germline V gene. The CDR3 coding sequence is TGTGCCAGCAGTTATAGCCTAGCAGAAGAGACCCAGTACTTC. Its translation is CASSYSLAEETQYF.